Each of the 22 T cell receptor beta chains below was sequenced from the same sample in a study of T-cell memory formation after mild COVID-19. TCRdb passed the 5' RACE reads through MiXCR, listing each CDR3 protein once. The repertoire consists of about 120,000 distinct CDR3 sequences, with 20% to 25% occurring once and the leading ten covering approximately 40%. Sequencing input: PBMCs or a T cell subset sorted from them (not recorded which). Source of these receptors: a man between 18 and 29 years old who had mild COVID-19 (a few samples of this study predate the infection). Cell type and time point are not known.

The gene calls are TRBV4-3 and TRBJ1-4, with D unresolved. The CDR3 extends over 16 amino acids. Trimming stripped 3 bases from V and 7 bases from J, with 18 bases between. CDR1 is LGHNA, CDR2 YSLEER, per germline. CDR3 sequence reads: CASSQAGPGGGEKLFF. CDR3 in DNA: TGCGCCAGCAGCCAGGCCGGTCCGGGAGGCGGTGAAAAACTGTTTTTT.

This clonotype came up a few times. The rearrangement uses TRBV2 and TRBJ2-5; no reliable D call. The germline V and J ends were trimmed by 10 bases and 2 bases, with 14 bases remaining between them. CDR1 and CDR2 (germline): SNHLY, FYNNEI. CDR3 length: 13 amino acids. CDR3: CATKGPDQETQYF. DNA of the CDR3: TGTGCCACGAAAGGTCCAGATCAAGAGACCCAGTACTTC.

The table lists this clonotype with a count of one. The rearrangement uses TRBV4-2 and TRBJ2-7; 9 nucleotides agree with TRBD1. With V trimmed by 3 bases and J by 0 bases, 3 bases remained unmatched. Germline CDR1 LGHNA, CDR2 YNFKEQ. The CDR3 covers 15 residues. The CDR3 sequence: CASSHDRGDSYEQYF. The CDR3 nucleotides are TGTGCCAGCAGCCACGACAGGGGGGACTCCTACGAGCAGTACTTC.

This sequence joins TRBV4-3 and TRBJ1-4; D remains unclear. The CDR3 is 15 residues long. The ends were cut back, 4 bases at V and 7 bases at J, with 16 bases in the middle. Per the germline V gene, CDR1 is LGHNA and CDR2 is YSLEER. CDR3 loop: CASSPFAYGSEKLFF. The DNA for the CDR3 is TGCGCCAGCAGCCCTTTCGCCTACGGGAGTGAAAAACTGTTTTTT.

The rearrangement joins TRBV7-8 to TRBJ1-5; 7 bases fit TRBD1. J was trimmed by 6 bases and V by 4 bases; bases with no gene match: 9. In germline, CDR1 is SGHVS, CDR2 FQNEAQ. The CDR3 is 15 residues long. CDR3 protein: CASSSDAGGFQPQHF. CDR3 coding DNA: TGTGCCAGCAGCTCCGACGCAGGGGGATTTCAGCCCCAGCATTTT.

This clonotype occurred a few times. This chain joins TRBV4-3 and TRBJ2-1, with D possibly matching TRBD1 (5 bases). This CDR3 is built from 14 residues. From germline, CDR1 is LGHNA and CDR2 YSLEER. Trimming took off 0 bases at V and 9 bases at J, with 12 bases between the two ends. As DNA, the CDR3 is TGCGCCAGCAGCCAAGACCTCCCAGGGCCTGAGCAGTTCTTC. Translated: CASSQDLPGPEQFF.

J is TRBJ2-3 and V is TRBV12-3 or TRBV12-4, with unresolved D. The CDR3 runs 14 residues. The V gene lost 3 bases and the J gene lost 0 bases, with 7 bases spanning the gap. The CDR3 DNA sequence: TGTGCCAGCAGTTTCGATACAAGCACAGATACGCAGTATTTT. The encoded protein is CASSFDTSTDTQYF.

This clonotype was observed a few times. This sequence joins TRBV28 and TRBJ2-1; 12 nucleotides align to TRBD2. V lost 7 bases to trimming and J lost 6 bases; unmatched junction nucleotides: 7. This CDR3 comprises 15 residues. Germline CDR1 MDHEN, CDR2 SYDVKM. The CDR3 loop reads CASTPGTSGSNEQFF. CDR3 in DNA: TGTGCCAGCACGCCCGGGACTAGCGGGTCCAATGAGCAGTTCTTC. The complete variable domain, with remaining parts taken from reference TRBV28 and TRBJ2-1, reads DVKVTQSSRYLVKRTGEKVFLECVQDMDHENMFWYRQDPGLGLRLIYFSYDVKMKEKGDIPEGYSVSREKKERFSLILESASTNQTSMYLCASTPGTSGSNEQFFGPGTRLTVL.

The V gene is TRBV6-5, the J gene TRBJ1-1; possible D gene TRBD1, 5 bases. This CDR3 spans 15 amino acids. Germline CDR1 reads MNHEY; CDR2 reads SVGAGI. V lost 2 bases and J 6 bases, leaving 16 bases between the germline ends. CDR3 sequence reads: CASSYAPGGIAEAFF. The CDR3 coding sequence is TGTGCCAGCAGTTACGCGCCGGGGGGGATCGCTGAAGCTTTCTTT.

The chain combines TRBV25-1 with TRBJ2-5; D possibly uses TRBD1 or TRBD2 (6 bases each). Between the trimmed V and J ends, which lost 2 bases and 1 base, there was a span of 14 bases. From germline, CDR1 is MGHDK and CDR2 SYGVNS. The CDR3 length is 16 residues. CDR3 DNA sequence: TGTGCCAGCAGTGAACCCCGGGGGCTCCTCCAAGAGACCCAGTACTTC. It encodes CASSEPRGLLQETQYF.

The chain carries TRBV7-9 and TRBJ2-4, with D perhaps TRBD2 (6 bases). Germline V gives CDR1 SEHNR, CDR2 FQNEAQ (reference sequence). This CDR3 is 16 amino acids long. The ends were cut back, 5 bases at V and 0 bases at J, with 14 bases in the middle. This CDR3 is CASSPTGGVAKNIQYF. The CDR3 nucleotides read TGTGCCAGCAGCCCAACCGGGGGAGTAGCCAAAAACATTCAGTACTTC.

This rearrangement joins TRBV7-6 to TRBJ1-4; D call uncertain. CDR3 length: 15 amino acids. The germline V gene has CDR1 SGHVS and CDR2 FNYEAQ. Trimming removed 4 bases from V and 8 bases from J, with 17 bases in between. The CDR3 bases are TGTGCCAGCAGCTCCGGAAAAACGGGTCTAGAAAAACTGTTTTTT. It encodes CASSSGKTGLEKLFF.

The V gene is TRBV9, the J gene TRBJ1-1; no firm D call. V was cut by 6 bases and J by 0 bases, with 9 bases left in between. Germline assignment: CDR1 SGDLS and CDR2 YYNGEE. CDR3 length: 13 amino acids. The CDR3 loop is CASTPELNTEAFF. CDR3 DNA: TGTGCCAGCACCCCGGAACTGAACACTGAAGCTTTCTTT.

The chain links TRBV6-2 or TRBV6-3 to TRBJ2-7; 8 bases align to TRBD2. Germline CDR1 reads MNHEY; CDR2 reads SVGEGT. Unmatched junction bases numbered 5, after V lost 4 bases and J lost 0 bases. The CDR3 is 15 residues long. The CDR3: CASSSAGLASYEQYF. For the CDR3, the DNA is TGTGCCAGCAGTTCCGCCGGACTAGCCTCCTACGAGCAGTACTTC.

This clonotype showed up just a few times. V is TRBV6-2 or TRBV6-3 and J is TRBJ1-5; D may be TRBD1 (5 bases). Germline CDR1 reads MNHEY; CDR2 reads SVGEGT. Trimming pared 2 bases from V and 3 bases from J, leaving 29 bases between. The CDR3 runs 21 residues. The CDR3 protein is CASSYSVRARHPTNINQPQHF. CDR3 sequence (DNA): TGTGCCAGCAGTTACAGCGTCAGGGCACGCCATCCCACCAATATCAATCAGCCCCAGCATTTT.

J is TRBJ2-1 and V is TRBV20-1; 7 positions agree with TRBD2. Germline CDR1 reads DFQATT; CDR2 reads SNEGSKA (reference sequence). Germline trimming cut 3 bases from V and 2 bases from J; bases unmatched to any gene: 1. The CDR3 loop spans 13 amino acids. This chain's CDR3 is CSASGTTYNEQFF. CDR3 DNA: TGCAGTGCTAGTGGGACTACCTACAATGAGCAGTTCTTC.

J is TRBJ2-3 and V is TRBV11-1, with D hard to call. CDR1 is SGHAT, CDR2 FQDESV, per germline (reference sequence). The CDR3 extends over 16 amino acids. V lost 4 bases to trimming and J lost 2 bases, with 16 bases between them. The chain's CDR3 is CASSSPWDYNTDTQYF. The CDR3 DNA reads TGTGCCAGCAGCTCCCCCTGGGATTACAACACAGATACGCAGTATTTT.

This clonotype was recorded a few times. The V gene is TRBV15, the J gene TRBJ2-5; the D gene is possibly TRBD2 (6 bases). V gave up 7 bases and J gave up 1 base, with 22 bases separating them. This CDR3 is 17 amino acids long. The germline V gene has CDR1 LNHNV and CDR2 YYDKDF (reference sequence). The chain's CDR3 is CATTRDMTSGFQETQYF. CDR3 in DNA: TGTGCCACCACCCGGGATATGACCAGCGGGTTCCAAGAGACCCAGTACTTC.

This clonotype was observed a handful of times. The chain employs TRBV18 and TRBJ1-4; a weak D match, TRBD1 (6 bases). V shed 3 bases and J shed 12 bases, with 11 bases lying between them. Germline CDR1 is KGHSH and CDR2 is LQKENI. This CDR3 is built from 12 residues. The CDR3 sequence is CASSPGASELFF. The CDR3 DNA sequence: TGTGCCAGCTCACCGGGGGCCAGCGAACTGTTTTTT.

The V gene is TRBV12-3 or TRBV12-4, the J gene TRBJ2-2; no clear D. The CDR3 is 11 residues long. Trimming took off 3 bases at V and 10 bases at J, with 6 bases between the two ends. In DNA, the CDR3 is TGTGCCAGCAGTTTTGGTCCGGAGCTGTTTTTT. Protein product: CASSFGPELFF.

The chain carries TRBV5-4 and TRBJ2-7; D may be TRBD1 (7 bases). The CDR3 has 13 amino acids. V was shortened by 4 bases and J by 5 bases, with 13 bases between the two germline ends. Germline V gene lookup returns CDR1 SGHNT and CDR2 YYREEE (reference sequence). CDR3 amino acids: CASSAGGYHEQYV. CDR3 DNA sequence: TGTGCCAGCAGCGCAGGGGGGTACCACGAGCAGTACGTC.

The rearrangement uses TRBV6-6 and TRBJ1-1; 9 bases map to TRBD1. The junction had 9 bases not matched to a gene; V was cut back by 6 bases and J by 4 bases. The CDR3 has 15 residues. Germline V gene sequence: CDR1 MNHNY, CDR2 SVGAGI (reference sequence). The CDR3 reads CASREAGTGSTEAFF. The CDR3 bases are TGTGCCAGCAGGGAAGCCGGGACAGGGAGCACTGAAGCTTTCTTT.